The 20 T cell receptor beta chains reported below all come from one sample, sequenced in a study of blood T cell repertoires in COVID-19. Profiling relied on immunoSEQ multiplex PCR, and the TCRdb table lists in-frame clones only, not all of them. The table lists more than 70,000 clones, 87% of them singletons. Sequenced: peripheral blood. These receptor sequences come from a woman aged 45-65 years with active or convalescent COVID-19.

V and J are TRBV24-1 and TRBJ1-1, with D possibly TRBD1 on 6 matching bases. Trimming took off 4 bases at V and 4 bases at J, with 12 bases between the two ends. In germline, CDR1 is KGHDR, CDR2 SFDVKD. This CDR3 is built from 14 residues. The CDR3 coding sequence is TGTGCCACCAGTGACCACAGGGTGGGCACTGAAGCTTTCTTT. Amino acid sequence: CATSDHRVGTEAFF.

The chain is built from TRBV7-2 and TRBJ2-7, with 7 positions matching TRBD2. CDR1 is SGHTA and CDR2 is FQGNSA in the germline V gene. The CDR3 runs 15 residues. V shed 2 bases, J shed 3 bases, and the junction held 7 bases outside the gene matches. In nucleotides, the CDR3 is TGTGCCAGCAGCTTAACCGGGGGGAGCCTCTACGAGCAGTACTTC. It specifies CASSLTGGSLYEQYF.

The rearrangement joins TRBV19 to TRBJ1-1, with 7 bases that match TRBD1. The CDR3 runs to 14 residues. Germline V gene sequence: CDR1 LNHDA, CDR2 SQIVND (reference sequence). Germline trimming cut 5 bases from V and 4 bases from J; bases unmatched to any gene: 7. The CDR3: CASSSRTGVTEAFF. In nucleotides, the CDR3 is TGTGCCAGTAGTTCCCGGACAGGAGTCACTGAAGCTTTCTTT.

The V and J genes are TRBV5-5 and TRBJ2-7, with 9 bases lining up with TRBD1. The CDR3 runs to 18 residues. V trimming: 2 bases; J trimming: 0 bases; junction bases outside the gene matches: 12. In germline, CDR1 is SGHKS, CDR2 YYEKEE (reference sequence). The CDR3 nucleotides read TGTGCCAGCAGCTTAACCAGGACAGGGGTTCGGAGCTCCTACGAGCAGTACTTC. Translation: CASSLTRTGVRSSYEQYF.

The chain combines TRBV6-1 with TRBJ1-4, with D tentatively TRBD1 (5 bases). Germline values: CDR1 MNHNS, CDR2 SASEGT. V shed 2 bases and J shed 7 bases, with 11 bases lying between them. This CDR3 has 14 amino acids. CDR3 region: CASSEPGGTEKLFF. CDR3 nucleotides: TGTGCCAGCAGTGAACCCGGGGGTACTGAAAAACTGTTTTTT.

This chain links TRBV28 with TRBJ1-1; D is ambiguous. This CDR3 is 13 amino acids long. V was pared by 3 bases and J by 2 bases, with 7 bases between. Germline assignment: CDR1 MDHEN and CDR2 SYDVKM. The CDR3 loop reads CASSFGYNTEAFF. CDR3 nucleotides: TGTGCCAGCAGTTTCGGTTACAACACTGAAGCTTTCTTT.

The chain recombines TRBV14 with TRBJ2-3, with unresolved D. The CDR3 extends over 14 amino acids. The V and J ends lost 1 base and 0 bases respectively, with 5 bases between them. Germline V lookup: CDR1 SGHDN, CDR2 FVKESK. This chain's CDR3 is CASSQASSTDTQYF. In DNA, the CDR3 is TGTGCCAGCAGCCAAGCCTCCAGCACAGATACGCAGTATTTT.

The rearrangement uses TRBV18 and TRBJ2-5; a weak D match, TRBD2 (6 bases). The CDR3 is 15 residues long. Trimming left V 1 base short and J 5 bases short, with 14 bases between. Germline V gives CDR1 KGHSH, CDR2 LQKENI. CDR3 residues: CASSPQGGGPETQYF. CDR3 bases: TGTGCCAGCTCACCACAGGGTGGAGGGCCCGAGACCCAGTACTTC.

The CDR3 DNA reads TGTGCCAGCAGTCTCAGACAGAACACTGAAGCTTTCTTT. It yields the protein CASSLRQNTEAFF. The chain recombines TRBV12-3 or TRBV12-4 with TRBJ1-1; D is unclear. V was pared by 5 bases and J by 1 base, with 8 bases between. The CDR3 loop spans 13 amino acids.

This clone has just a few counts. V and J are TRBV4-1 and TRBJ1-6; the D is unclear. Germline loops: CDR1 MGHRA, CDR2 YSYEKL. The length of the CDR3 is 14 residues. Between the trimmed V and J ends, which lost 6 bases and 2 bases, there was a span of 8 bases. CDR3: CASRPGAYNSPLHF. The DNA for the CDR3 is TGCGCCAGCAGACCGGGAGCCTATAATTCACCCCTCCACTTT.

The rearrangement links TRBV11-2 to TRBJ1-1; D uncertain. Germline values: CDR1 SGHAT, CDR2 FQNNGV. V was pared by 1 base and J by 0 bases, with 3 bases between. The CDR3 covers 13 residues. CDR3 nucleotides: TGTGCCAGCAGCTTAGGAGTGAACACTGAAGCTTTCTTT. Protein sequence: CASSLGVNTEAFF.

This clone was seen a handful of times. The J gene is TRBJ2-7, the V gene TRBV4-1, with D tentatively TRBD1 (5 bases). The germline gives CDR1 MGHRA, CDR2 YSYEKL. V was trimmed by 4 bases and J by 2 bases, leaving 15 bases between them. The CDR3 loop spans 15 amino acids. The CDR3 DNA is TGCGCCAGCAGCCCCCTGGCGACAGCCGCCTACGAGCAGTACTTC. Protein: CASSPLATAAYEQYF.

The J gene is TRBJ2-3, the V gene TRBV27, with 7 bases fitting TRBD2. This CDR3 has 15 residues. V dropped 4 bases and J dropped 0; count of bases not matched to a gene: 4. Germline V lookup: CDR1 MNHEY, CDR2 SMNVEV (reference sequence). CDR3 residues: CASSWLAVSTDTQYF. The CDR3 DNA sequence: TGTGCCAGCAGTTGGCTAGCGGTTAGCACAGATACGCAGTATTTT.

The chain uses TRBV7-9 and TRBJ2-5; 7 positions agree with TRBD1. CDR1 is SEHNR and CDR2 is FQNEAQ in the germline V gene (reference sequence). V was clipped by 5 bases and J by 3 bases; unmatched bases: 6. This CDR3 has 14 amino acids. In DNA, the CDR3 is TGTGCCAGCAGCCCTTCGACAGGGAAAGAGACCCAGTACTTC. Its translation is CASSPSTGKETQYF.

V is TRBV9 and J is TRBJ1-3, with D perhaps matching TRBD1 (5 bases). The germline CDR1 and CDR2 sequences are SGDLS and YYNGEE. The V gene lost 2 bases and the J gene lost 0 bases, with 12 bases spanning the gap. This CDR3 contains 16 residues. The CDR3 bases are TGTGCCAGCAGCGTCTTTGACAGTCCCTCTGGAAACACCATATATTTT. Protein sequence: CASSVFDSPSGNTIYF.

This clone was counted between two and nine times. The gene calls are TRBV6-6 and TRBJ2-5, with a weak D call TRBD1 (6 bases). This CDR3 contains 14 residues. Between the trimmed V and J ends, which lost 5 bases and 2 bases, there was a span of 12 bases. Germline CDR1 reads MNHNY; CDR2 reads SVGAGI (reference sequence). The DNA of the CDR3 is TGTGCCAGCAGTCCCCGGACAGATCAAGAGACCCAGTACTTC. This sequence encodes CASSPRTDQETQYF.

The V and J genes are TRBV14 and TRBJ2-1; 10 positions agree with TRBD2. V lost 4 bases, J lost 3 bases, and 3 bases stayed unmatched. CDR3 length: 15 amino acids. CDR1 is SGHDN and CDR2 is FVKESK in the germline V gene. CDR3 sequence (DNA): TGTGCCAGCAGCCTTAGCGGGGGGTTCTACAATGAGCAGTTCTTC. It codes for CASSLSGGFYNEQFF.

The sample holds one count of this clone. V gene TRBV18 combines with J gene TRBJ2-7; TRBD1 aligns across 11 bases. V was pared by 6 bases and J by 2 bases, with 6 bases of the junction left unmatched. The CDR3 loop spans 15 amino acids. Germline V gene lookup returns CDR1 KGHSH and CDR2 LQKENI. The DNA of the CDR3 is TGTGCCAGCTCCCCCCGGGGACAGGGGGCCTACGAGCAGTACTTC. This gives the protein CASSPRGQGAYEQYF.

The chain joins TRBV5-8 to TRBJ2-1, with 10 bases identical to TRBD1. CDR3 length: 14 amino acids. The germline V gene has CDR1 SGHTS and CDR2 YDEGEE. J was trimmed by 6 bases and V by 5 bases; bases with no gene match: 5. The CDR3: CASRDRGSINEQFF. The CDR3 coding sequence is TGTGCCAGCAGGGACAGGGGGTCTATCAATGAGCAGTTCTTC. The full variable domain, with the rest looked up from reference TRBV5-8 and TRBJ2-1, is EAGVTQSPTHLIKTRGQQATLRCSPISGHTSVYWYQQALGLGLQFLLWYDEGEERNRGNFPPRFSGRQFPNYSSELNVNALELEDSALYLCASRDRGSINEQFFGPGTRLTVL.

The genes are TRBV4-2 and TRBJ1-1; no definite D call. V was clipped by 0 bases and J by 5 bases, with 7 bases between them. CDR3 length: 13 amino acids. In germline, CDR1 is LGHNA, CDR2 YNFKEQ. CDR3 DNA sequence: TGTGCCAGCAGCCAAGATCGGGAAACTGAAGCTTTCTTT. Residues: CASSQDRETEAFF.